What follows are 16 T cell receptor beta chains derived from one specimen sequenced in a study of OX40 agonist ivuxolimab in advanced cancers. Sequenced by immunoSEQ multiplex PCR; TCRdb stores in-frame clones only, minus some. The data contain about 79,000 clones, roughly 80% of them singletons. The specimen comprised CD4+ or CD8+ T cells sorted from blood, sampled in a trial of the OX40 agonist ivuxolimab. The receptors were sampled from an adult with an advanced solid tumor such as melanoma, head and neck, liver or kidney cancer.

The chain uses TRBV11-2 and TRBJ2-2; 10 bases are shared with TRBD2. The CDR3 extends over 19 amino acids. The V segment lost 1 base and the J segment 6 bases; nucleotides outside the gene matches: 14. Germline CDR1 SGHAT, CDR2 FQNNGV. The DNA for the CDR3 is TGTGCCAGCAGCTTAGGGGGCCGAGCGGGGGGGCCTTGGCCCGGGGAGCTGTTTTTT. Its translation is CASSLGGRAGGPWPGELFF. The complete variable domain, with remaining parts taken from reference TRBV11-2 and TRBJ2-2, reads EAGVAQSPRYKIIEKRQSVAFWCNPISGHATLYWYQQILGQGPKLLIQFQNNGVVDDSQLPKDRFSAERLKGVDSTLKIQPAKLEDSAVYLCASSLGGRAGGPWPGELFFGEGSRLTVL.

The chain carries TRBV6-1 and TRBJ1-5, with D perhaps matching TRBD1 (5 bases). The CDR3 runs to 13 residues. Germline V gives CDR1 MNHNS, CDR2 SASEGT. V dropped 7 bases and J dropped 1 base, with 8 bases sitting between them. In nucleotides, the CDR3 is TGTGCCAGCACTTGGGGGAGCAATCAGCCCCAGCATTTT. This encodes CASTWGSNQPQHF.

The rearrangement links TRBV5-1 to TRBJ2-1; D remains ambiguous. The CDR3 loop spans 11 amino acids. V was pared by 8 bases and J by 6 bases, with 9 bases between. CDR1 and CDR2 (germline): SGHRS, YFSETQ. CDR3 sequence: CASSVFNEQFF. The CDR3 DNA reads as TGCGCCAGTTCGGTTTTCAATGAGCAGTTCTTC.

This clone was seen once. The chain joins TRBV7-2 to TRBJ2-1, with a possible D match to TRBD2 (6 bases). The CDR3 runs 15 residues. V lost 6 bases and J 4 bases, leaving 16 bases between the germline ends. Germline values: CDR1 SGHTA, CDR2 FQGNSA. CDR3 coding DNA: TGTGCCAGCAGTCCCTCTAGCGCCTCGTACAATGAGCAGTTCTTC. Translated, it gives CASSPSSASYNEQFF. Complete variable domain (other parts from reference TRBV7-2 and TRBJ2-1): GAGVSQSPSNKVTEKGKDVELRCDPISGHTALYWYRQSLGQGLEFLIYFQGNSAPDKSGLPSDRFSAERTGGSVSTLTIQRTQQEDSAVYLCASSPSSASYNEQFFGPGTRLTVL.

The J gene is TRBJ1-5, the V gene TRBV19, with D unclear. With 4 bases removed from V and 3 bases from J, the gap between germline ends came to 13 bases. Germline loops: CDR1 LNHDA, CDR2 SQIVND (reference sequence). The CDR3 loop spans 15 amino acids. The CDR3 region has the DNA TGTGCCAGTAGTACCGAAGGGTTCCACAATCAGCCCCAGCATTTT. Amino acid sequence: CASSTEGFHNQPQHF.

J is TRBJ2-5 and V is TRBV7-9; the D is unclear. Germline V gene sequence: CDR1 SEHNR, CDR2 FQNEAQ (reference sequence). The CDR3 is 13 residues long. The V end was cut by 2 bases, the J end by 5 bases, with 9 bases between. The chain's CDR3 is CASSLIDWETQYF. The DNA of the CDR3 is TGTGCCAGCAGCTTAATCGATTGGGAGACCCAGTACTTC. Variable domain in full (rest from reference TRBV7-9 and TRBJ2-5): DTGVSQNPRHKITKRGQNVTFRCDPISEHNRLYWYRQTLGQGPEFLTYFQNEAQLEKSRLLSDRFSAERPKGSFSTLEIQRTEQGDSAMYLCASSLIDWETQYFGPGTRLLVL.

The CDR3 loop reads CASSLGSGANVLTF. The CDR3 DNA reads TGTGCCAGCAGCTTAGGGTCTGGGGCCAACGTCCTGACTTTC. V usage is TRBV7-3 and J usage is TRBJ2-6, with unresolved D. CDR1 and CDR2 from the germline V gene are SGHTA and FQGTGA. V was clipped by 2 bases and J by 1 base, with 3 bases between them. This CDR3 is built from 14 residues.

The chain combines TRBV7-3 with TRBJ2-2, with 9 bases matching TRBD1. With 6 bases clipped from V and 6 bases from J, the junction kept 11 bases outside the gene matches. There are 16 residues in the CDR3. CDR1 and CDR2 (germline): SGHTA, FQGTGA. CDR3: CASRSGQGRSAGELFF. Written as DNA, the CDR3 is TGTGCCAGCAGATCCGGACAGGGGCGTAGTGCCGGGGAGCTGTTTTTT.

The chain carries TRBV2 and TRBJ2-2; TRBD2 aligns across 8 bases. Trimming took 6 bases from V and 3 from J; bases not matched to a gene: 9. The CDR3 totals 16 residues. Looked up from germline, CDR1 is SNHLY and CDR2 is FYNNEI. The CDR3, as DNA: TGTGCCAGCAGCCCCCCGGGGGGGTCGGACACCGGGGAGCTGTTTTTT. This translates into CASSPPGGSDTGELFF.

The CDR3 DNA reads as TGTGCCAGCAGTAGGGACACCACAACACGTTACAATGAGCAGTTCTTC. Protein product: CASSRDTTTRYNEQFF. This rearrangement joins TRBV27 to TRBJ2-1; weak D call: TRBD1 (6 bases). The V and J ends lost 5 bases and 4 bases respectively, with 18 bases between them. CDR1 is MNHEY and CDR2 is SMNVEV in the germline V gene (reference sequence). The CDR3 runs 16 residues.

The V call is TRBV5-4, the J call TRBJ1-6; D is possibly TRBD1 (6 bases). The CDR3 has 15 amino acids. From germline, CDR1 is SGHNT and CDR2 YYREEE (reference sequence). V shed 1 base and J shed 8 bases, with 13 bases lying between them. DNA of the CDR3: TGTGCCAGCAGCTTGTTTCAGGGGACTCATTCACCCCTCCACTTT. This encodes CASSLFQGTHSPLHF. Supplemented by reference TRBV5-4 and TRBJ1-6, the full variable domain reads ETGVTQSPTHLIKTRGQQVTLRCSSQSGHNTVSWYQQALGQGPQFIFQYYREEENGRGNFPPRFSGLQFPNYSSELNVNALELDDSALYLCASSLFQGTHSPLHFGNGTRLTVT.

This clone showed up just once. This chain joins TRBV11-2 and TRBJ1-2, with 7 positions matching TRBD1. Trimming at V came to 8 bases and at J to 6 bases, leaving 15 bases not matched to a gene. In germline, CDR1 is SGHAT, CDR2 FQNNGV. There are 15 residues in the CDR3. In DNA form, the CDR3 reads TGTGCCAGCGGGGGAATTCAGGCAGGGGGAAATGGCTACACCTTC. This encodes CASGGIQAGGNGYTF.

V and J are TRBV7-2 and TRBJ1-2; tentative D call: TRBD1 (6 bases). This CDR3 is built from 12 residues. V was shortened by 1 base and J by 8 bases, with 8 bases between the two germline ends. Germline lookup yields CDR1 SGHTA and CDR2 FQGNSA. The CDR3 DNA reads TGTGCCAGCAGCTTAGAGGGGGGCGGCTACACCTTC. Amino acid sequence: CASSLEGGGYTF.

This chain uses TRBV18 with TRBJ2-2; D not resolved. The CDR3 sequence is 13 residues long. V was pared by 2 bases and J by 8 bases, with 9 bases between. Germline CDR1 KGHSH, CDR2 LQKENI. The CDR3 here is CASSPGIRGELFF. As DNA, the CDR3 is TGTGCCAGCTCACCAGGGATCCGGGGGGAGCTGTTTTTT.

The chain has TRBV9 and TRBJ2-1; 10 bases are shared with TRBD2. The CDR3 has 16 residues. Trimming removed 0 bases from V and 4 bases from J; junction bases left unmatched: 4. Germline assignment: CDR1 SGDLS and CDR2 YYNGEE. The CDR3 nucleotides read TGTGCCAGCAGCGTAGTTTCTAGCGGGGGTTACAATGAGCAGTTCTTC. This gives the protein CASSVVSSGGYNEQFF.

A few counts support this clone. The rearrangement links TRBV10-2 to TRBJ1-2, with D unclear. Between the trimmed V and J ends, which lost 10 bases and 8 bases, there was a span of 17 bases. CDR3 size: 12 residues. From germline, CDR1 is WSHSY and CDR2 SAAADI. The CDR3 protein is CATRQETGGYTF. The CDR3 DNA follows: TGCGCCACCCGGCAGGAAACCGGCGGCTACACCTTC.